This T cell receptor beta chain comes out of a study of cytomegalovirus exposure and HLA in healthy donors. TCRdb's table, derived via immunoSEQ multiplex PCR, lists solely in-frame clones and lacks some. The table records 110,000 to 150,000 clones, roughly nine tenths of them present only once. Notes on this clone: Its antigen is not known.

J lost 2 bases, V lost 4 bases, and 7 bases had no gene match. Germline V CDR1 and CDR2: MDHEN, SYDVKM. This CDR3 spans 16 amino acids. Study-level results: Subsequent analysis found a tendency for first-cohort TCR clusters to co-occur within the roughly 130 validation repertoires.

Sequencing was done on a sample of PBMCs. The chain employs TRBV28 and TRBJ1-5; 8 bases align to TRBD1. The origin of this receptor is a man younger than 35 in good health and CMV-seronegative. The CDR3 DNA sequence: TGTGCCAGCAGTTCCGGACAGGGTTTGGGCAATCAGCCCCAGCATTTT. This encodes CASSSGQGLGNQPQHF.